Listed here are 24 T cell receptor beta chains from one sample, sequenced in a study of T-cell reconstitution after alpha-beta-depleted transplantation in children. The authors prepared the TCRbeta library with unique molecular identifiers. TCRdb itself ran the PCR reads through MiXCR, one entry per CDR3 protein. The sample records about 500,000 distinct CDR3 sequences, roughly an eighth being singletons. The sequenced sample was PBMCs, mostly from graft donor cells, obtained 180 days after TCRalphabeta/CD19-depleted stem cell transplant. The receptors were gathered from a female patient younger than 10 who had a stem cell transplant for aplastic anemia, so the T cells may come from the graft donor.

The DNA of the CDR3 is TGCGCCAGCAGTGCGAATAGCGGGAGGGCGTCAATATATGAGCAGTTCTTC. Its protein product is CASSANSGRASIYEQFF. The chain employs TRBV10-1 and TRBJ2-1; 11 positions agree with TRBD2. Germline V gene data show CDR1 as WNHNN and CDR2 as SYGVQD (reference sequence). J gave up 8 bases and V 4 bases, and 13 bases lay outside the gene matches. The CDR3 sequence is 17 residues long.

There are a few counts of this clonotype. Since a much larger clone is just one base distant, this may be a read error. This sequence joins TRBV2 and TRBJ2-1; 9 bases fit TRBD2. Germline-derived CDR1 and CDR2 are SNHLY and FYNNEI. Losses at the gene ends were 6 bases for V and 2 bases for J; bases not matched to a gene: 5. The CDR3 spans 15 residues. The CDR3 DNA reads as TGTGCCAGCAGCTCCGGGACTAGCACCTACAATGAGCAGTTCTTC. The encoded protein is CASSSGTSTYNEQFF.

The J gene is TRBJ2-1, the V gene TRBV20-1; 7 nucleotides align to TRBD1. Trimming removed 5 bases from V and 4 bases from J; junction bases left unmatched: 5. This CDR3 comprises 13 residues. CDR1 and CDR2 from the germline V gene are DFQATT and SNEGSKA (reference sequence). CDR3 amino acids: CSASGGLYNEQFF. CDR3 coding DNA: TGCAGTGCTTCAGGGGGTCTATACAATGAGCAGTTCTTC.

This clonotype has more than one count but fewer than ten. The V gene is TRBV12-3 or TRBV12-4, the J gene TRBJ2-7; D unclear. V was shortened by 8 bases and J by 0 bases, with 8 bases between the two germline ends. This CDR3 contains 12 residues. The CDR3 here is CASGNRSYEQYF. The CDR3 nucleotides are TGTGCCAGCGGGAATCGCTCCTACGAGCAGTACTTC.

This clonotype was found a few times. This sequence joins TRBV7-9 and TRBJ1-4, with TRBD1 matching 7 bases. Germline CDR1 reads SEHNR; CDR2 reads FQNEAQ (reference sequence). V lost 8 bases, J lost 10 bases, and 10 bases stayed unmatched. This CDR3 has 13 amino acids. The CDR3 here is CASGNRGSRKLFF. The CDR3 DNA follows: TGTGCCAGCGGTAACAGGGGTTCCAGAAAACTGTTTTTT. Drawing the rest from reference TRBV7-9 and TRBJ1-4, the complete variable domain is DTGVSQNPRHKITKRGQNVTFRCDPISEHNRLYWYRQTLGQGPEFLTYFQNEAQLEKSRLLSDRFSAERPKGSFSTLEIQRTEQGDSAMYLCASGNRGSRKLFFGSGTQLSVL.

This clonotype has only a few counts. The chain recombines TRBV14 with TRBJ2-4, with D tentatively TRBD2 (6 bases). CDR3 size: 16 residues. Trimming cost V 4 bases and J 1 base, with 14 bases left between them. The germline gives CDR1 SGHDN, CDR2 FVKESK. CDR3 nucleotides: TGTGCCAGCAGCCGCCGTCGGGGGATGGCCAAAAACATTCAGTACTTC. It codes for CASSRRRGMAKNIQYF.

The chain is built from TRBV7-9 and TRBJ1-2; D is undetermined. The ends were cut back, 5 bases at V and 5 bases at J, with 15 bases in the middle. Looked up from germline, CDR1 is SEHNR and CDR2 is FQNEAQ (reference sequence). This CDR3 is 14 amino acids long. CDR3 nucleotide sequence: TGTGCCAGCAGCCCCGAACAGCGATTTTATGGCTACACCTTC. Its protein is CASSPEQRFYGYTF.

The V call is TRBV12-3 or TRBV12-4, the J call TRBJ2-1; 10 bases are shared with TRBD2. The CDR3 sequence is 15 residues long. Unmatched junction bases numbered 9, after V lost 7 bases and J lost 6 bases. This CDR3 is CASTLSGRALNEQFF. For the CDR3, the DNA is TGTGCCAGCACCTTGAGCGGGAGGGCGCTCAATGAGCAGTTCTTC.

The CDR3 nucleotides are TGTGCCAGCAGAGAGAGGCGGGGTTTCAACACTGAAGCTTTCTTT. Amino acids: CASRERRGFNTEAFF. The chain uses TRBV6-1 and TRBJ1-1, with unresolved D. V lost 6 bases and J lost 2, with 16 bases in between. The CDR3 has 15 residues. CDR1 is MNHNS and CDR2 is SASEGT in the germline V gene.

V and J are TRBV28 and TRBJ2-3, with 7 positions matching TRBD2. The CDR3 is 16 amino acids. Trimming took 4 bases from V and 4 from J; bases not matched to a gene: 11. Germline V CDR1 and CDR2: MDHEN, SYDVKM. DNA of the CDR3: TGTGCCAGCAGTTGGGGAGGGCCTCCACCCCCAGATACGCAGTATTTT. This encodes CASSWGGPPPPDTQYF.

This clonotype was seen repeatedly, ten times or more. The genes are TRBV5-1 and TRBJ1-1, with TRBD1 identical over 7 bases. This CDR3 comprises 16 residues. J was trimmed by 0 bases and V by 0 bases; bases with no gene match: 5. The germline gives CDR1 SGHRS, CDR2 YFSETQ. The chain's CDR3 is CASSLDRGGLNTEAFF. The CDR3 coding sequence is TGCGCCAGCAGCTTGGACAGGGGAGGATTGAACACTGAAGCTTTCTTT.

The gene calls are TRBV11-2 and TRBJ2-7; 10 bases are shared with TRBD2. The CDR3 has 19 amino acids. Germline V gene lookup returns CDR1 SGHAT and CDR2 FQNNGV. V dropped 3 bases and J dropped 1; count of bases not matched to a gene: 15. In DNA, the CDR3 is TGTGCCAGCAGCTTCACCGTAGACCTACTAGCGGGGCCTTCCTACGAGCAGTACGTC. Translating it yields CASSFTVDLLAGPSYEQYV.

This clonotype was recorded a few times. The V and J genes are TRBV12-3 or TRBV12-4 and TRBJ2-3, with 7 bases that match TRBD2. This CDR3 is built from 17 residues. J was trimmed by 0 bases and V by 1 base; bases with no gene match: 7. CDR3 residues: CASSLGPSGASTDTQYF. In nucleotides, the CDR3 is TGTGCCAGCAGTTTAGGACCCAGCGGGGCTAGCACAGATACGCAGTATTTT.

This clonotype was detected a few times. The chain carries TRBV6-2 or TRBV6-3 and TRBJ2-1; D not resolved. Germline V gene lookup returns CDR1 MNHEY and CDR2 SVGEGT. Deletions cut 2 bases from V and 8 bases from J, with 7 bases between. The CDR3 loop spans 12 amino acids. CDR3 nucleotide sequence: TGTGCCAGCAGTTACGTCCCATATGAGCAGTTCTTC. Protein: CASSYVPYEQFF.

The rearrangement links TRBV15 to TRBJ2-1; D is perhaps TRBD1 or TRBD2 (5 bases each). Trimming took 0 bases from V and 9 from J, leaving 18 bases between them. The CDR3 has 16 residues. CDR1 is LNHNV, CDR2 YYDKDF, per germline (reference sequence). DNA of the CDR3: TGTGCCACCAGCAGAGATGACGGGGCCGAGCGTCTTGAGCAGTTCTTC. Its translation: CATSRDDGAERLEQFF.

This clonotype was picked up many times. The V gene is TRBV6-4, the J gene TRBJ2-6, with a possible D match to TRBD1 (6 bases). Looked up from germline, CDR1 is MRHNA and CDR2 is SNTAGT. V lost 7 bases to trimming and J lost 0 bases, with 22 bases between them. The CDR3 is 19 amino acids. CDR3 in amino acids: CASKGLGGQHSSGANVLTF. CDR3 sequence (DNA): TGTGCCAGCAAGGGTCTAGGCGGACAGCACAGCTCTGGGGCCAACGTCCTGACTTTC.

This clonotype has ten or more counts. CDR3 in amino acids: CSVFFWMTVEQYV. CDR3 nucleotides: TGCAGCGTTTTCTTTTGGATGACAGTCGAGCAGTACGTC. The V gene is TRBV29-1, the J gene TRBJ2-7; possible D gene TRBD1, 5 bases. Germline V gene data show CDR1 as SQVTM and CDR2 as ANQGSEA. The CDR3 spans 13 residues. Trimming left V 5 bases short and J 6 bases short, with 17 bases between.

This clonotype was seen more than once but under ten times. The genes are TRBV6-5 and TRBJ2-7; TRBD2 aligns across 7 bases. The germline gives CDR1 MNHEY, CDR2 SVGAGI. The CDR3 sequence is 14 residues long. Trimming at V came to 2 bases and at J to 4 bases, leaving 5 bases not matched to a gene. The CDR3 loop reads CASSYHRGEYEQYF. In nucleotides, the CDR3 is TGTGCCAGCAGTTACCACCGGGGGGAGTACGAGCAGTACTTC.

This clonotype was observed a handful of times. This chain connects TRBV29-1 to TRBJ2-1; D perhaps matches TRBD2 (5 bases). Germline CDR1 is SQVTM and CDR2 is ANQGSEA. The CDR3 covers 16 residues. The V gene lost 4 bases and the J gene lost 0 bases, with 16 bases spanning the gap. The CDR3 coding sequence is TGCAGCGTTGTAGGACCCCGGGAAGGCTCCTACAATGAGCAGTTCTTC. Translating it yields CSVVGPREGSYNEQFF.

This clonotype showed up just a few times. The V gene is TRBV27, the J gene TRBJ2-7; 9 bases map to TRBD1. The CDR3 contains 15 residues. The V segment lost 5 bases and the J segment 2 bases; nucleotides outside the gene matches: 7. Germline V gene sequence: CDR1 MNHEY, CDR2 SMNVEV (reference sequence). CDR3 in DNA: TGTGCCAGCAGTCTTGGACAGGGGCTAACCTACGAGCAGTACTTC. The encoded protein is CASSLGQGLTYEQYF.

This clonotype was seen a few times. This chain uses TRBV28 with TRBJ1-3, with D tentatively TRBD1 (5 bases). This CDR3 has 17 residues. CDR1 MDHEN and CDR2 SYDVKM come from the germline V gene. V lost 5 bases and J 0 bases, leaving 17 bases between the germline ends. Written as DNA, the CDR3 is TGTGCCAGCAGTGCCGATTACAGGTTATCCTCTGGAAACACCATATATTTT. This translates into CASSADYRLSSGNTIYF.

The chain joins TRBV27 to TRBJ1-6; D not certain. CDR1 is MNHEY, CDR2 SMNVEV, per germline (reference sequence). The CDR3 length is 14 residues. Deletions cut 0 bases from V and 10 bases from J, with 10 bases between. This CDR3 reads CASSLSGLRSPLHF. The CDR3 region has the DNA TGTGCCAGCAGTTTATCAGGGCTCCGATCACCCCTCCACTTT.

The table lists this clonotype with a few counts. The DNA of the CDR3 is TGTGCCAGCACAGAGCGCCATGAGACCCAGTACTTC. Translating it yields CASTERHETQYF. The V and J genes are TRBV7-2 and TRBJ2-5; no reliable D call. Germline-derived CDR1 and CDR2 are SGHTA and FQGNSA. There are 12 residues in the CDR3. Trimming took 7 bases from V and 5 from J, leaving 11 bases between them. The full variable domain, rest sourced from reference TRBV7-2 and TRBJ2-5, is GAGVSQSPSNKVTEKGKDVELRCDPISGHTALYWYRQSLGQGLEFLIYFQGNSAPDKSGLPSDRFSAERTGGSVSTLTIQRTQQEDSAVYLCASTERHETQYFGPGTRLLVL.

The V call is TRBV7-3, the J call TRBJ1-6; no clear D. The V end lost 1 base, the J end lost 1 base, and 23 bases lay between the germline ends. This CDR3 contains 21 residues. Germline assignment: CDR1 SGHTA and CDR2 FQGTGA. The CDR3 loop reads CASSLISRSWQASSYNSPLHF. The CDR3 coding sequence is TGTGCCAGCAGCTTAATTAGTAGGAGTTGGCAGGCGTCTTCCTATAATTCACCCCTCCACTTT.